The 31 T cell receptor beta chains in this list originate from one sample, sequenced in a study of blood T cell repertoires in COVID-19 (TCRdb year 2020). Receptor amplification or capture employed the immunoSEQ multiplex PCR assay. The table was pulled from immuneACCESS by TCRdb, which kept in-frame rearrangements only. Such tables lose some clones; where checked, under half of the loss comes from unresolved V genes, and the rest has no known cause. In all, the sample holds about 110,000 clones, and less than 85% of those were seen once. The top ten clonotypes cover about 1.8% of the sample. Sequenced material: peripheral blood. These receptor sequences come from a woman in her forties with acute or convalescent COVID-19.

V is TRBV4-1 and J is TRBJ1-2, with D perhaps TRBD1 (6 bases). This CDR3 has 14 residues. Germline CDR1 is MGHRA and CDR2 is YSYEKL. Between the trimmed V and J ends, which lost 2 bases and 6 bases, there was a span of 13 bases. The CDR3 DNA reads as TGCGCCAGCAGCCAACGGGACACCAATCATGGCTACACCTTC. Translation gives CASSQRDTNHGYTF.

The V call is TRBV10-3, the J call TRBJ1-1; D possibly corresponds to TRBD1 (5 bases). CDR3 size: 14 residues. Germline V CDR1 and CDR2: ENHRY, SYGVKD. V lost 0 bases and J lost 8, with 13 bases in between. The CDR3 is CAISESGGPVEAFF. The CDR3 nucleotides are TGTGCCATCAGTGAGTCCGGGGGACCTGTCGAAGCTTTCTTT.

The chain links TRBV7-9 to TRBJ2-5; tentative D call: TRBD2 (6 bases). CDR3 size: 14 residues. Germline V gene data show CDR1 as SEHNR and CDR2 as FQNEAQ (reference sequence). Trimming took 5 bases from V and 0 from J, leaving 10 bases between them. The CDR3, as DNA: TGTGCCAGCAGCCAGGGACTTTACCAAGAGACCCAGTACTTC. It encodes CASSQGLYQETQYF.

The CDR3 region has the DNA TGTGCCAGCACCATCGGGGTGGGGTATGGCTACACCTTC. It codes for CASTIGVGYGYTF. The rearrangement joins TRBV28 to TRBJ1-2, with unresolved D. CDR3 size: 13 residues. CDR1 MDHEN and CDR2 SYDVKM come from the germline V gene. The V and J ends lost 7 bases and 5 bases respectively, with 14 bases between them.

This clone occurred once. The rearrangement links TRBV7-2 to TRBJ2-3, with 8 bases identical to TRBD1. Germline assignment: CDR1 SGHTA and CDR2 FQGNSA. The trim removed 2 bases at V and 3 bases at J, leaving 4 bases unmatched. The CDR3 is made up of 15 amino acids. The CDR3 protein is CASSLRRQGTDTQYF. The DNA for the CDR3 is TGTGCCAGCAGCTTACGACGACAGGGGACAGATACGCAGTATTTT.

In this sample, this clone turned up a few times. The rearrangement joins TRBV4-1 to TRBJ1-4, with 10 bases matching TRBD1. CDR3 length: 14 amino acids. Germline CDR1 reads MGHRA; CDR2 reads YSYEKL. Unmatched junction bases numbered 2, after V lost 8 bases and J lost 2 bases. CDR3 region: CASSGQGTNEKLFF. The CDR3 DNA sequence: TGCGCCAGCTCGGGACAGGGGACTAATGAAAAACTGTTTTTT.

This chain uses TRBV10-3 with TRBJ2-1, with TRBD2 identical over 11 bases. V dropped 6 bases and J dropped 6; count of bases not matched to a gene: 4. The CDR3 sequence is 14 residues long. Germline V gives CDR1 ENHRY, CDR2 SYGVKD. CDR3 sequence: CAISLAGGPNEQFF. CDR3 nucleotides: TGTGCCATCAGCTTAGCGGGGGGGCCCAATGAGCAGTTCTTC.

This chain connects TRBV7-7 to TRBJ2-1; TRBD1 agrees at 7 bases. The J segment lost 5 bases and the V segment lost 5 bases, leaving 6 bases of the junction unmatched. This CDR3 is 14 amino acids long. The germline CDR1 and CDR2 sequences are SSHAT and FNYEAQ (reference sequence). The CDR3 DNA sequence: TGTGCCAGCAGCATGCTTACAGGGGACAATGAGCAGTTCTTC. It translates to CASSMLTGDNEQFF.

The genes are TRBV23-1 and TRBJ2-7; 7 nucleotides align to TRBD1. TRBV23-1 is sorted into the ORF group, with uncertain function. The V and J ends lost 4 bases and 5 bases, in that order; junction bases with no gene match: 20. The CDR3 sequence is 18 residues long. The CDR3 protein is CASSPSPGGNVTRNEQYF. CDR3 sequence (DNA): TGCGCCAGCAGTCCGAGTCCAGGGGGAAACGTAACGAGGAACGAGCAGTACTTC.

The chain recombines TRBV10-2 with TRBJ2-1; 8 nucleotides line up with TRBD1. The V and J ends lost 2 bases and 4 bases, in that order; junction bases with no gene match: 4. The CDR3 spans 15 residues. From germline, CDR1 is WSHSY and CDR2 SAAADI. The CDR3 sequence: CASSEVWTGYNEQFF. The CDR3 bases are TGCGCCAGCAGTGAGGTTTGGACAGGGTACAATGAGCAGTTCTTC.

CDR3: CASRLDRLNEQFF. CDR3 sequence (DNA): TGTGCCAGCAGGCTCGACAGGCTCAATGAGCAGTTCTTC. This chain uses TRBV6-5 with TRBJ2-1, with D maybe TRBD1 (6 bases). The V gene lost 6 bases and the J gene lost 6 bases, with 12 bases spanning the gap. CDR1 is MNHEY and CDR2 is SVGAGI in the germline V gene. The CDR3 spans 13 residues.

The gene calls are TRBV6-4 and TRBJ2-3, with TRBD1 as a possible D gene (6 bases). V lost 3 bases and J 11 bases, leaving 15 bases between the germline ends. The CDR3 extends over 13 amino acids. Germline V gene sequence: CDR1 MRHNA, CDR2 SNTAGT. The CDR3 sequence: CASSEGPDSRQYF. DNA of the CDR3: TGTGCCAGCAGTGAGGGCCCGGACAGTAGGCAGTATTTT.

V gene TRBV7-6 combines with J gene TRBJ2-3, with 11 bases that match TRBD2. CDR3 length: 18 residues. The V and J ends lost 0 bases and 0 bases, in that order; junction bases with no gene match: 5. Germline lookup yields CDR1 SGHVS and CDR2 FNYEAQ. The CDR3 protein is CASSLAASGGSSTDTQYF. In DNA, the CDR3 is TGTGCCAGCAGCTTAGCTGCTAGCGGGGGGTCTAGCACAGATACGCAGTATTTT.

CDR3 sequence (DNA): TGCGCCAGCAGCTTGACAGGGACAGGGGGCGGCGAGCAGTACTTC. It encodes CASSLTGTGGGEQYF. The chain is built from TRBV5-1 and TRBJ2-7, with 12 bases identical to TRBD1. The length of the CDR3 is 15 residues. Germline-derived CDR1 and CDR2 are SGHRS and YFSETQ. V gave up 1 base and J gave up 6 bases; unmatched junction bases: 5.

In this sample, this clone turned up a few times. The chain recombines TRBV7-8 with TRBJ2-1; perhaps TRBD2 as D (5 bases). This CDR3 has 15 residues. CDR1 is SGHVS, CDR2 FQNEAQ, per germline. The V gene lost 2 bases and the J gene lost 5 bases, with 13 bases spanning the gap. The CDR3 DNA reads as TGTGCCAGCAGCTTACTAGCTTTTGGGCACAATGAGCAGTTCTTC. Translating gives CASSLLAFGHNEQFF.

The chain is built from TRBV19 and TRBJ1-3, with a possible D match to TRBD1 (6 bases). Trimming pared 11 bases from V and 2 bases from J, leaving 16 bases between. The CDR3 runs to 14 residues. Germline V gene data show CDR1 as LNHDA and CDR2 as SQIVND (reference sequence). The CDR3 reads CAVTQGQPGNTIYF. CDR3 nucleotides: TGTGCCGTGACCCAGGGGCAGCCTGGAAACACCATATATTTT.

The V call is TRBV3-1 (or the pseudogene TRBV3-2), the J call TRBJ1-5; D might be TRBD1 (5 bases). The CDR3 contains 15 residues. Per germline, CDR1 LGHDT and CDR2 YNNKEL (reference sequence). V was pared by 1 base and J by 6 bases, with 13 bases between. The CDR3 sequence is CASSQGLGDAQPQHF. In nucleotides, the CDR3 is TGTGCCAGCAGCCAAGGTTTAGGGGATGCTCAGCCCCAGCATTTT.

V gene TRBV2 combines with J gene TRBJ1-1; maybe TRBD1 (5 bases). The CDR3 has 14 residues. Germline CDR1 reads SNHLY; CDR2 reads FYNNEI. The V end lost 7 bases, the J end lost 1 base, and 13 bases lay between the germline ends. CDR3 coding DNA: TGTGCCAGCATTGTCCCCCAGGGGAACACTGAAGCTTTCTTT. Protein: CASIVPQGNTEAFF.

The chain has TRBV7-9 and TRBJ2-4; 7 bases are shared with TRBD1. This CDR3 spans 16 amino acids. Trimming took 6 bases from V and 2 from J; bases not matched to a gene: 10. The germline V gene encodes CDR1 SEHNR and CDR2 FQNEAQ (reference sequence). The CDR3 reads CASRSPGQITKNIQYF. As DNA, the CDR3 is TGTGCCAGCAGGTCTCCGGGACAGATTACCAAAAACATTCAGTACTTC.

The V call is TRBV7-8, the J call TRBJ1-4; 7 bases align to TRBD1. The CDR3 totals 20 residues. J was trimmed by 0 bases and V by 1 base; bases with no gene match: 14. CDR1 and CDR2 (germline): SGHVS, FQNEAQ. The CDR3 DNA is TGTGCCAGCAGCTTAGACAGGGGCAGGCTAACGCTCGCAACTAATGAAAAACTGTTTTTT. Its protein is CASSLDRGRLTLATNEKLFF.

This clone has more than one count but fewer than ten. The V call is TRBV29-1, the J call TRBJ1-1; perhaps TRBD1 as D (6 bases). With 7 bases removed from V and 1 base from J, the gap between germline ends came to 13 bases. The CDR3 sequence is 13 residues long. Per germline, CDR1 SQVTM and CDR2 ANQGSEA. CDR3 sequence: CSGSRDTNTEAFF. CDR3 bases: TGCAGCGGTTCCCGGGACACGAACACTGAAGCTTTCTTT. The full variable domain, completed using reference TRBV29-1 and TRBJ1-1, is SAVISQKPSRDICQRGTSLTIQCQVDSQVTMMFWYRQQPGQSLTLIATANQGSEATYESGFVIDKFPISRPNLTFSTLTVSNMSPEDSSIYLCSGSRDTNTEAFFGQGTRLTVV.

The V call is TRBV15, the J call TRBJ1-1, with 7 bases fitting TRBD1. V was pared by 5 bases and J by 7 bases, with 7 bases of the junction left unmatched. In germline, CDR1 is LNHNV, CDR2 YYDKDF (reference sequence). The CDR3 extends over 13 amino acids. The CDR3 DNA sequence: TGTGCCACCAGCCCGACAGGGAGTGGTGAAGCTTTCTTT. Translated, it gives CATSPTGSGEAFF.

The rearrangement uses TRBV6-1 and TRBJ2-2; D call uncertain. The CDR3 runs to 12 residues. V was shortened by 5 bases and J by 6 bases, with 7 bases between the two germline ends. Germline V lookup: CDR1 MNHNS, CDR2 SASEGT. The DNA of the CDR3 is TGTGCCAGCAGTTATGCGGCCGGGGAGCTGTTTTTT. Protein sequence: CASSYAAGELFF.

J is TRBJ1-5 and V is TRBV29-1; no reliable D call. The germline gives CDR1 SQVTM, CDR2 ANQGSEA. V gave up 6 bases and J gave up 5 bases, with 14 bases separating them. The CDR3 length is 13 residues. The CDR3 sequence is CSVSGLGDQPQHF. DNA of the CDR3: TGCAGCGTCTCGGGCCTCGGGGATCAGCCCCAGCATTTT.

In DNA form, the CDR3 reads TGTGCCAGCAGTGAAGCGCCCAGTAGCAATCAGCCCCAGCATTTT. Its translation is CASSEAPSSNQPQHF. This chain links TRBV6-1 with TRBJ1-5, with D hard to call. The germline V gene has CDR1 MNHNS and CDR2 SASEGT. The CDR3 runs to 15 residues. V was shortened by 0 bases and J by 0 bases, with 6 bases between the two germline ends.

The genes are TRBV15 and TRBJ2-2, with 7 bases fitting TRBD1. CDR1 is LNHNV and CDR2 is YYDKDF in the germline V gene (reference sequence). CDR3 size: 15 residues. V was clipped by 6 bases and J by 1 base; unmatched bases: 5. CDR3 sequence (DNA): TGTGCCACCAGACGGGACAGTAGGAACACCGGGGAGCTGTTTTTT. This translates into CATRRDSRNTGELFF.

This clone showed up just a few times. The rearrangement uses TRBV5-5 and TRBJ2-7, with unresolved D. Germline V CDR1 and CDR2: SGHKS, YYEKEE (reference sequence). This CDR3 spans 13 amino acids. The V end was cut by 1 base, the J end by 1 base, with 6 bases between. This CDR3 reads CASSLIISYEQYF. In DNA form, the CDR3 reads TGTGCCAGCAGCTTGATTATATCCTACGAGCAGTACTTC.

V gene TRBV3-1 (or the pseudogene TRBV3-2) combines with J gene TRBJ2-3; D is unclear. Trimming shortened V by 2 bases and J by 3 bases, and 6 bases separated the two germline ends. The CDR3 extends over 13 amino acids. Germline V gene lookup returns CDR1 LGHDT and CDR2 YNNKEL (reference sequence). CDR3 in DNA: TGTGCCAGCAGCCAAAAGCCTACAGATACGCAGTATTTT. Amino acid sequence: CASSQKPTDTQYF.

The chain carries TRBV18 and TRBJ2-5; D may be TRBD2 (6 bases). CDR1 is KGHSH and CDR2 is LQKENI in the germline V gene. The CDR3 is 14 amino acids. V gave up 5 bases and J gave up 5 bases, with 15 bases separating them. The chain's CDR3 is CASSTNLASETQYF. The CDR3 DNA follows: TGTGCCAGCTCAACTAACCTAGCGTCGGAGACCCAGTACTTC.

The rearrangement links TRBV2 to TRBJ2-2; 7 bases agree with TRBD1. This CDR3 is built from 16 residues. The V segment lost 6 bases and the J segment 0 bases; nucleotides outside the gene matches: 7. Germline CDR1 is SNHLY and CDR2 is FYNNEI. The CDR3, as DNA: TGTGCCAGCAGGGAGAGGGACAGTACGAACACCGGGGAGCTGTTTTTT. As protein: CASRERDSTNTGELFF.

The rearrangement uses TRBV5-1 and TRBJ2-2; weak D call: TRBD2 (7 bases). Germline values: CDR1 SGHRS, CDR2 YFSETQ. The length of the CDR3 is 15 residues. The V gene lost 3 bases and the J gene lost 3 bases, with 12 bases spanning the gap. The CDR3 loop reads CASSYGGGDTGELFF. Written as DNA, the CDR3 is TGCGCCAGCAGCTACGGAGGGGGGGACACCGGGGAGCTGTTTTTT. The full variable domain, completed using reference TRBV5-1 and TRBJ2-2, is KAGVTQTPRYLIKTRGQQVTLSCSPISGHRSVSWYQQTPGQGLQFLFEYFSETQRNKGNFPGRFSGRQFSNSRSEMNVSTLELGDSALYLCASSYGGGDTGELFFGEGSRLTVL.